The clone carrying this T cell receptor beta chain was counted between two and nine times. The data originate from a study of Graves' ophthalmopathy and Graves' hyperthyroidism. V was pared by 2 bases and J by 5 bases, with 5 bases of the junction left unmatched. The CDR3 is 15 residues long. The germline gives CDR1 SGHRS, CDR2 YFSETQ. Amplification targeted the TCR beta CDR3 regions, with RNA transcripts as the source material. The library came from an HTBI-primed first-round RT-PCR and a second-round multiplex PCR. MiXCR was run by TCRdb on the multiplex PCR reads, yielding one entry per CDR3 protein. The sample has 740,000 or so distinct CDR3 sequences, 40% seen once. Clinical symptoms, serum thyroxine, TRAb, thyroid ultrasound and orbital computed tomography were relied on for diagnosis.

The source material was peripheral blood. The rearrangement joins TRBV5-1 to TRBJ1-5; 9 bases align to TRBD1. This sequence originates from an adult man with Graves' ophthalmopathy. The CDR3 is CASSLDGTGYQPQHF. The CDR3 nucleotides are TGCGCCAGCAGCTTAGACGGGACAGGGTATCAGCCCCAGCATTTT.